What follows are 14 T cell receptor beta chains derived from one specimen sequenced in a study of blood T cell repertoires in COVID-19. Sequencing was performed with immunoSEQ multiplex PCR; in TCRdb, only in-frame clones are kept and a portion is missing. The data show about 440,000 clones, about nine tenths seen once. Source material: PBMCs or T cells enriched from blood (not recorded which). These receptors were collected from a man aged 18 to 29 who had recovered from COVID-19.

There are many counts of this clone. The rearrangement links TRBV12-1 to TRBJ2-7; the table calls TRBD2, which could not be checked here. TRBV12-1 is an annotated pseudogene. The CDR3 runs 16 residues. The CDR3 loop is CASSFDRDLSSYEQYF. As DNA, the CDR3 is TGTGCCAGCAGCTTCGACCGGGACTTGAGCTCCTACGAGCAGTACTTC.

The V gene is TRBV9, the J gene TRBJ2-2; 11 positions agree with TRBD2. Trimming removed 0 bases from V and 4 bases from J; junction bases left unmatched: 11. The CDR3 loop spans 19 amino acids. CDR1 SGDLS and CDR2 YYNGEE come from the germline V gene. CDR3 in DNA: TGTGCCAGCAGCGTAGGAGTAGCGGGGGGGCAAAAGAGCACCGGGGAGCTGTTTTTT. This encodes CASSVGVAGGQKSTGELFF.

The chain links TRBV6-5 to TRBJ1-6; D not resolved. Germline CDR1 and CDR2: MNHEY and SVGAGI. V lost 1 base to trimming and J lost 8 bases, with 6 bases between them. There are 13 residues in the CDR3. CDR3 bases: TGTGCCAGCAGTTACTTTGGAGATTCACCCCTCCACTTT. Its protein is CASSYFGDSPLHF.

The CDR3: CASTPRDRVNQPQHF. Here the CDR3 DNA reads TGTGCCAGCACCCCTCGCGACAGGGTCAATCAGCCCCAGCATTTT. The chain uses TRBV5-8 and TRBJ1-5; TRBD1 agrees at 7 bases. Trimming took 6 bases from V and 3 from J; bases not matched to a gene: 9. CDR1 is SGHTS and CDR2 is YDEGEE in the germline V gene. This CDR3 is 15 amino acids long.

This clone showed up just once. The chain has TRBV10-3 and TRBJ1-4; D remains ambiguous. CDR1 ENHRY and CDR2 SYGVKD come from the germline V gene. The CDR3 runs to 16 residues. Trimming removed 2 bases at V and 0 bases at J, with 10 bases between. The CDR3 sequence: CAISETQDATNEKLFF. The CDR3 DNA reads as TGTGCCATCAGTGAGACACAAGATGCAACTAATGAAAAACTGTTTTTT.

V usage is TRBV11-2 and J usage is TRBJ1-2, with 8 bases fitting TRBD1. Looked up from germline, CDR1 is SGHAT and CDR2 is FQNNGV. The J segment lost 2 bases and the V segment lost 3 bases, leaving 5 bases of the junction unmatched. The CDR3 consists of 15 residues. Here the CDR3 DNA reads TGTGCCAGCAGCTTCCGACAGGGGATAAACTATGGCTACACCTTC. This gives the protein CASSFRQGINYGYTF.

The V gene is TRBV7-8, the J gene TRBJ1-5, with D possibly being TRBD1 (6 bases). The CDR3 spans 18 residues. CDR1 SGHVS and CDR2 FQNEAQ come from the germline V gene. V lost 5 bases and J lost 2, with 22 bases in between. The CDR3 spells CASSLKRVGALGNQPQHF. CDR3 DNA: TGTGCCAGCAGCCTGAAGAGGGTGGGGGCGCTGGGCAATCAGCCCCAGCATTTT.

The chain has TRBV10-3 and TRBJ2-2; perhaps TRBD2 as D (5 bases). Per the germline V gene, CDR1 is ENHRY and CDR2 is SYGVKD. Trimming took 3 bases from V and 0 from J, leaving 11 bases between them. This CDR3 is built from 16 residues. The CDR3 here is CAISDPGSSNTGELFF. CDR3 in DNA: TGTGCCATCAGTGATCCGGGATCCTCGAACACCGGGGAGCTGTTTTTT.

This chain uses TRBV6-1 with TRBJ2-7, with 8 positions matching TRBD2. V shed 2 bases and J 9 bases; nucleotides not matched to a gene: 9. Germline loops: CDR1 MNHNS, CDR2 SASEGT. The CDR3 loop spans 14 amino acids. This CDR3 is CASSERAGGTSQYF. The CDR3 nucleotides are TGTGCCAGCAGTGAAAGGGCGGGGGGCACCTCGCAGTACTTC.

This clone was seen once. The chain carries TRBV10-3 and TRBJ2-2; D remains ambiguous. This CDR3 spans 16 amino acids. V gave up 2 bases and J gave up 0 bases, with 10 bases separating them. Looked up from germline, CDR1 is ENHRY and CDR2 is SYGVKD. The CDR3 reads CAISEAAYTNTGELFF. The DNA of the CDR3 is TGTGCCATCAGTGAGGCGGCCTATACGAACACCGGGGAGCTGTTTTTT.

The CDR3 DNA is TGCGCCAGCAGCTTGGTTGGAGGGGATGGAAACACCATATATTTT. Amino acids: CASSLVGGDGNTIYF. This chain joins TRBV5-1 and TRBJ1-3; D is possibly TRBD1 (5 bases). Between the trimmed V and J ends, which lost 0 bases and 3 bases, there was a span of 10 bases. Germline V lookup: CDR1 SGHRS, CDR2 YFSETQ. The CDR3 is 15 amino acids.

In this sample, this clone turned up once. V gene TRBV9 combines with J gene TRBJ1-4; 12 bases fit TRBD1. Germline CDR1 reads SGDLS; CDR2 reads YYNGEE. With 2 bases clipped from V and 6 bases from J, the junction kept 5 bases outside the gene matches. CDR3 length: 16 residues. In DNA, the CDR3 is TGTGCCAGCAGCGTCCGGGGACAGGGGGCGGATGAAAAACTGTTTTTT. Translating it yields CASSVRGQGADEKLFF.

The chain employs TRBV5-1 and TRBJ2-3; a weak D match, TRBD1 (6 bases). Trimming cost V 6 bases and J 3 bases, with 14 bases left between them. The CDR3 runs 14 residues. Germline assignment: CDR1 SGHRS and CDR2 YFSETQ. The CDR3 DNA follows: TGCGCCAGCAATGGGGGCATGGCAACAGATACGCAGTATTTT. This codes for CASNGGMATDTQYF.

The J gene is TRBJ1-4, the V gene TRBV30, with TRBD1 identical over 9 bases. V lost 3 bases, J lost 8 bases, and 10 bases stayed unmatched. Germline CDR1 reads GTSNPN; CDR2 reads SVGIG (reference sequence). The CDR3 is 15 amino acids. The CDR3 spells CAWRRGDRGGEKLFF. CDR3 in DNA: TGTGCCTGGAGGCGAGGCGACAGGGGGGGGGAAAAACTGTTTTTT.